This T cell receptor (beta chain) emerged from a study of cytomegalovirus exposure and HLA in healthy donors. With 3 bases removed from V and 2 bases from J, the gap between germline ends came to 15 bases. The germline CDR1 and CDR2 sequences are SGDLS and YYNGEE. This CDR3 is built from 15 residues. With 60 Vbeta and 13 Jbeta primers, the PCR was carried out. Only in-frame clones appear in the TCRdb table, and some are missing; sequencing was by immunoSEQ multiplex PCR. Altogether 200,000 to 250,000 clones are present, over 70% being singletons, with the ten largest covering around 2.9%. This clonotype was obtained from a woman between 55 and 75 years old in good health and CMV-seropositive. Specimen: PBMCs. The chain is built from TRBV9 and TRBJ2-7, with a possible D match to TRBD2 (6 bases). The chain's CDR3 is CASSAKGSGPYEQYF. In DNA, the CDR3 is TGTGCCAGCAGCGCTAAGGGTAGCGGCCCCTACGAGCAGTACTTC.